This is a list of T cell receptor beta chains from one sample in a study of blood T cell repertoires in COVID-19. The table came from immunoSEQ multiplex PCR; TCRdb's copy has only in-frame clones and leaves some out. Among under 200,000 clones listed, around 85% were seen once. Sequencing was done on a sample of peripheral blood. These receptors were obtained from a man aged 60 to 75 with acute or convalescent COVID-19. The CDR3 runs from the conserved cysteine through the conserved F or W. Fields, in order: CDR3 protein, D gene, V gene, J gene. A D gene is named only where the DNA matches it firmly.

cdr3_aa: CAISGASGVSEQYF
d_call: TRBD2
v_call: TRBV10-3
j_call: TRBJ2-7

cdr3_aa: CASGLVAGGARHEQFF
d_call: TRBD2
v_call: TRBV12-5
j_call: TRBJ2-1

cdr3_aa: CASSLGTRPGGEQFF
d_call: .
v_call: TRBV7-6
j_call: TRBJ2-1

cdr3_aa: CASRRTGRHEQFF
d_call: TRBD1
v_call: TRBV11-2
j_call: TRBJ2-1

cdr3_aa: CASSSQGGAYEQYF
d_call: .
v_call: TRBV11-2
j_call: TRBJ2-7

cdr3_aa: CAISPGQGGYEQYF
d_call: TRBD1
v_call: TRBV2
j_call: TRBJ2-7

cdr3_aa: CASRAGIDYGYTF
d_call: .
v_call: TRBV2
j_call: TRBJ1-2

cdr3_aa: CASSPNRELNTEAFF
d_call: .
v_call: TRBV18
j_call: TRBJ1-1

cdr3_aa: CASSNSPGSPPLHF
d_call: .
v_call: TRBV27
j_call: TRBJ1-6

cdr3_aa: CASSLAATYEQYF
d_call: TRBD2
v_call: TRBV6-5
j_call: TRBJ2-7

cdr3_aa: CASTPLGPKEKLFF
d_call: .
v_call: TRBV2
j_call: TRBJ1-4

cdr3_aa: CASSLGGQRGNSPLHF
d_call: .
v_call: TRBV7-9
j_call: TRBJ1-6

cdr3_aa: CASRFRERGGYTF
d_call: .
v_call: TRBV28
j_call: TRBJ1-2

cdr3_aa: CASSDRGYEQYF
d_call: .
v_call: TRBV2
j_call: TRBJ2-7

cdr3_aa: CASSYYPAGEYNEQFF
d_call: TRBD2
v_call: TRBV6-6
j_call: TRBJ2-1

cdr3_aa: CATSDLGGRDTGELFF
d_call: .
v_call: TRBV24-1
j_call: TRBJ2-2

cdr3_aa: CASSVGGLAGIQETQYF
d_call: TRBD2
v_call: TRBV9
j_call: TRBJ2-5

cdr3_aa: CASSGAGGGTGELFF
d_call: TRBD2
v_call: TRBV7-3
j_call: TRBJ2-2

cdr3_aa: CASSFFRTSGTSYEQYF
d_call: TRBD2
v_call: TRBV28
j_call: TRBJ2-7

cdr3_aa: CASLDRATNYGYTF
d_call: TRBD1
v_call: TRBV19
j_call: TRBJ1-2

cdr3_aa: CATSRVPGNYYGYTF
d_call: .
v_call: TRBV15
j_call: TRBJ1-2

cdr3_aa: CASRQLAVGTDTQYF
d_call: TRBD2
v_call: TRBV11-2
j_call: TRBJ2-3

cdr3_aa: CASSGQMNTEAFF
d_call: .
v_call: TRBV2
j_call: TRBJ1-1

cdr3_aa: CASSLLGVEGAGKTQYF
d_call: TRBD2
v_call: TRBV28
j_call: TRBJ2-5

cdr3_aa: CASSAGTVYNEQFF
d_call: .
v_call: TRBV5-1
j_call: TRBJ2-1

cdr3_aa: CASSQVRGVDGYTF
d_call: .
v_call: TRBV4-1
j_call: TRBJ1-2

cdr3_aa: CASTRDSSSGELFF
d_call: .
v_call: TRBV28
j_call: TRBJ2-2

cdr3_aa: CASRGPGHQPQHF
d_call: .
v_call: TRBV27
j_call: TRBJ1-5

cdr3_aa: CASSPPSRPIQYF
d_call: .
v_call: TRBV18
j_call: TRBJ2-4

cdr3_aa: CASSFGGPHSYEQYF
d_call: .
v_call: TRBV27
j_call: TRBJ2-7

cdr3_aa: CASSLTPNTGELFF
d_call: .
v_call: TRBV5-5
j_call: TRBJ2-2

cdr3_aa: CASSSNKAGAHEQYF
d_call: TRBD2
v_call: TRBV7-3
j_call: TRBJ2-7

cdr3_aa: CASSVAGDNQPQHF
d_call: .
v_call: TRBV9
j_call: TRBJ1-5

cdr3_aa: CAWSVYSPAGEQYF
d_call: .
v_call: TRBV30
j_call: TRBJ2-7

cdr3_aa: CASSLLRDGAPANEKLFF
d_call: .
v_call: TRBV5-5
j_call: TRBJ1-4

cdr3_aa: CASTSADLLSYNEQFF
d_call: .
v_call: TRBV5-1
j_call: TRBJ2-1

cdr3_aa: CASSETGSGEQFF
d_call: TRBD1
v_call: TRBV19
j_call: TRBJ2-1

cdr3_aa: CASSDLGGRAITQYF
d_call: TRBD2
v_call: TRBV10-1
j_call: TRBJ2-3

cdr3_aa: CASSSAANGRGDEQFF
d_call: TRBD2
v_call: TRBV5-1
j_call: TRBJ2-1